These T cell receptor beta chains were read from a single sample in a study of blood T cell repertoires in COVID-19. Libraries were prepared by immunoSEQ multiplex PCR; TCRdb keeps only in-frame clonotypes and omits some of them. The table lists some 85,000 clones, 75% to 90% of them singletons, with about 19% in the top ten. Sequenced sample: peripheral blood. The receptors originated from a woman of 80 years or more with acute or convalescent COVID-19. Each CDR3 is given with its conserved first and last residue. A D gene is named only where the DNA matches it firmly. Only some rows state a clone size, as once, few, many or a class for expanded clones.

CASSYSNGGNEQFF TGTGCCAGCAGTTACTCGAACGGGGGGAATGAGCAGTTCTTC TRBJ2-1 TRBV6-5 TRBD2 .
CASSWTSGGVAYEQYF TGTGCCAGCAGTTGGACTAGCGGGGGGGTGGCCTACGAGCAGTACTTC TRBJ2-7 TRBV6-6 TRBD2 .
CASSVSNRGGSDTQYF TGTGCCAGCAGCGTGAGCAACAGGGGTGGATCAGATACGCAGTATTTT TRBJ2-3 TRBV9 TRBD1 .
CATSDPLDTQYF TGTGCCACCAGTGATCCCCTAGATACGCAGTATTTT TRBJ2-3 TRBV24-1 . once
CASSQGAAQHF TGTGCCAGCAGCCAAGGCGCGGCCCAGCATTTT TRBJ1-5 TRBV3-1/TRBV3-2 . few
CASSLRPQGMVLFGNTIYF TGCGCCAGCAGCCTTCGACCACAGGGGATGGTTCTCTTCGGAAACACCATATATTTT TRBJ1-3 TRBV5-1 TRBD1 .
CASSIGTARLETQYF TGTGCCAGTAGTATAGGTACAGCACGATTGGAGACCCAGTACTTC TRBJ2-5 TRBV19 . .
CASAGTGRSTEAFF TGTGCCAGTGCCGGGACAGGGCGCTCCACTGAAGCTTTCTTT TRBJ1-1 TRBV9 TRBD1 .
CASSSPDRREAFF TGTGCCAGCAGCTCCCCGGACCGGAGGGAAGCTTTCTTT TRBJ1-1 TRBV11-2 . .
CASSLVPPTGELSNSPLHF TGTGCCAGCAGCTTGGTCCCCCCGACAGGGGAACTAAGTAATTCACCCCTCCACTTT TRBJ1-6 TRBV7-3 TRBD1 .
CASSSVRSGGTAKNYGYTF TGTGCCAGCAGCTCTGTTCGATCCGGCGGGACAGCCAAAAACTATGGCTACACCTTC TRBJ1-2 TRBV11-2 TRBD1 once
CASSIGSRWDEQFF TGTGCCAGTAGTATAGGTTCTAGGTGGGATGAGCAGTTCTTC TRBJ2-1 TRBV19 . .
CASSLFYRGTDTQYF TGTGCCAGCAGTTTATTCTATCGGGGCACAGATACGCAGTATTTT TRBJ2-3 TRBV27 . .
CASRATVDTEAFF TGCGCCAGCAGGGCTACAGTAGACACTGAAGCTTTCTTT TRBJ1-1 TRBV10-1 . .